The sequence of this TCR beta chain was determined in a study of identical twins (dated by TCRdb to the mid-2010s). About the full investigation: The study deep-sequenced TCR alpha and beta repertoires from monozygotic twins, unrelated adults of various ages and cord blood to test whether fetal clonotypes persist. Replicate twin experiments were performed at different times using different library preparation protocols to rule out contamination.

On the study overall, not on this receptor specifically: Invariant T cells such as MAIT and iNKT could partly confound zero-insertion analyses, though diverse VJ usage argued against this for most clonotypes. Conclusions relied on cross-sectional statistical analysis, since the same donors could not be followed over many years. Compared with coincidental sharing between unrelated individuals, out-of-frame TCR alpha sequences shared between twins showed an excess of sequences with low generation probability. A weaker excess of twin sharing was found in beta out-of-frame sequences because the signal-to-noise ratio was lowered by fewer shared sequences. Out-of-frame TCR alpha sharing in monozygotic twins was systematically underestimated by recombination models, whereas sharing between unrelated individuals was in agreement with the recombination models. Abundant cord blood beta clonotypes had fewer insertions, young adult naive repertoires showed a similar but weaker trend, and memory repertoires showed no such trend.

All donors were healthy Caucasians. The twin cohort comprised three pairs of female monozygotic twins, all aged roughly 18 to 29 years. Positive isolation kits from Invitrogen were used to isolate CD4+ and CD8+ T cell populations. The protocol used for the library was 5' RACE. TCRdb shows the sequencer as Illumina HiSeq 2000. A universal primer binding site was added through template switching, and the final cDNA carried a unique molecular identifier so that TCR cDNA molecules could be counted accurately. Specific primers in the conserved constant-segment region were used to synthesize first-strand cDNA for TCR alpha and beta chains. To control for contamination, each cDNA library was double barcoded with a SMART-Mk sample barcode plus Illumina barcodes. Two successive PCR steps introduced TruSeq adapter sequences along with Illumina sample barcodes. TCR alpha and beta cDNA libraries were sequenced on the Illumina HiSeq platform with custom primers. As for how the authors treated the data: MiGEC processed the raw reads to extract unique molecular identifiers, while MiXCR was used to determine the CDR3 positions. Recombination models were inferred per individual with the repgenHMM and IGoR tools using an EM algorithm. The tcR package in R was used for shared clonotype analysis, with sharing normalized by the product of cloneset sizes. Out-of-frame nonproductive sequences were analyzed to study raw recombination free of thymic and clonal selection effects. Using fastp trimming at Q25 and MiXCR clonotype assembly, TCRdb reanalyzed the public sequencing data and kept in-frame beta chains. Rows are combined by CDR3 protein, so each entry shows the most common genes and DNA. The V and J calls here are based on TCRdb, not the publication. This sample gives around 490,000 distinct CDR3 sequences in total; 13% to 15% of them show up just once. The biggest ten clones account for approximately 0.98% of the sample.

Ends trimmed: V by 6 bases, J by 3 bases; bases unmatched to a gene: 9. Counted from cysteine to phenylalanine, this CDR3 has 15 amino acids. Only the CDR3 portion is preserved as DNA: 45 bases, with reading frame beginning at the first base. This clonotype has a count of ten or more. The antigen it binds to is not known. There are no base qualities to consult, and no much larger clone falls within one base. In addition, the sample was reused for a study of yellow fever vaccine responses in identical twins. The second publication reports: The authors reported that the T cell response to vaccination in identical twins appeared partly convergent and partly personalized. Focusing on identical twins, the study followed the T cell clones that responded to the vaccine, and did so with precision.

The chain employs TRBV12-3 or TRBV12-4 and TRBJ2-5; TRBD1 lines up with 8 middle nucleotides. This clonotype was obtained from a woman aged 18-30 years in good health. Specimen: CD4+ T cells sorted from blood. The CDR3 protein sequence reads: CASRPGQVKEETQYF. The DNA sequence is as follows: TGTGCCAGCAGACCGGGACAGGTTAAAGAAGAGACCCAGTACTTC.